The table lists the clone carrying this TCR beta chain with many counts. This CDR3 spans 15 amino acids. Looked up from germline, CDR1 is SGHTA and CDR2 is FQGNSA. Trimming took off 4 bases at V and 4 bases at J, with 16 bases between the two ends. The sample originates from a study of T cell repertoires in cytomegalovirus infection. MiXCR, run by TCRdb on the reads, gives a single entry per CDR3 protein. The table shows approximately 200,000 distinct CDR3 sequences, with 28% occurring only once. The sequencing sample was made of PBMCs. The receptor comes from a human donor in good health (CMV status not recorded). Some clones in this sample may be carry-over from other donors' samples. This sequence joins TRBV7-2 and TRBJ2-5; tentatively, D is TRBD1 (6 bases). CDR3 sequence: CASSSTTGPGETQYF. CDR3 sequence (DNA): TGTGCCAGCAGCTCGACTACAGGGCCGGGAGAGACCCAGTACTTC. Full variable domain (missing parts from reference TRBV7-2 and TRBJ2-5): GAGVSQSPSNKVTEKGKDVELRCDPISGHTALYWYRQSLGQGLEFLIYFQGNSAPDKSGLPSDRFSAERTGGSVSTLTIQRTQQEDSAVYLCASSSTTGPGETQYFGPGTRLLVL.